Below are 2 T cell receptor beta chains sequenced from a single sample in a study of spatial heterogeneity in lung cancer. Time point noted: blood at routine non-recurrence follow-up after resection. Extraction of whole RNA from tumor, nontumor lung or frozen PBMC preceded unsorted sequencing. TCRdb re-derived calls from the 5' RACE reads in MiXCR, one entry per CDR3 protein. Of fewer than 30,000 distinct CDR3 sequences in the sample, about 5.6% were seen once. Sequences were derived from PBMCs, sampled at follow-up. The receptors were gathered from a male donor with early-stage non-small cell lung cancer.

This clonotype was seen ten or more times. V usage is TRBV28 and J usage is TRBJ1-4; no clear D. Trimming removed 3 bases at V and 8 bases at J, with 13 bases between. CDR1 MDHEN and CDR2 SYDVKM come from the germline V gene. The CDR3 spans 14 residues. The CDR3 DNA follows: TGTGCCAGCAGTTTGATAGGACCCCGGGAAAAACTGTTTTTT. Protein: CASSLIGPREKLFF.

In this sample, this clonotype turned up many times. The J gene is TRBJ2-1, the V gene TRBV7-8; unclear D gene. The germline CDR1 and CDR2 sequences are SGHVS and FQNEAQ. This CDR3 comprises 14 residues. With 6 bases removed from V and 0 bases from J, the gap between germline ends came to 9 bases. The CDR3 sequence: CASSQVGSYNEQFF. The CDR3 nucleotides are TGTGCCAGCAGTCAAGTAGGCTCCTACAATGAGCAGTTCTTC.